This T cell receptor (beta chain) is drawn from a study of spatial heterogeneity in lung cancer. Regarding time point: sample taken at primary tumor resection. General study points: Within tumors, counts of expanded alpha and beta TCRs tracked tumor mutation counts.

By sample share, this clonotype is medium-sized (0.01 to 0.1%). Its antigen remains unknown. Being off target in a library aimed at alpha chains, this beta chain has a size of little meaning. Using its own MiXCR run on the 5' RACE reads, TCRdb lists one record per CDR3 protein. The sample yields some 7,400 distinct CDR3 sequences, approximately 7% seen once. The ends lost 4 bases at V and 2 bases at J; junction bases unmatched: 6. CDR1 is SQVTM, CDR2 ANQGSEA, per germline. The CDR3 is 14 amino acids. J is TRBJ1-2 and V is TRBV29-1; TRBD1 matches at 8 bases. The material sequenced was lung tumor tissue, taken at surgery. This TCR came from a female donor with early-stage non-small cell lung cancer. The CDR3 loop reads CSVGLGQANYGYTF. CDR3 sequence (DNA): TGCAGCGTTGGATTGGGACAGGCGAACTATGGCTACACCTTC.